This TCR beta chain was captured in a study of blood T cell repertoires in COVID-19 (dated by TCRdb to about 2020). Broadly, across the study: The collaborator samples originated in the United States, Italy and Spain and spanned the acute and convalescent phases of COVID-19. Where available, HLA class I and class II types were taken from metadata supplied by the sample provider and were not determined by assay-based typing. The material from the prospective study consisted of cDNA or gDNA derived from T cells, B-cell-depleted T cells, or PBMCs. A de-identified subject ID, COVID-19 status, age in years and sex were almost always included in the sample metadata. The samples were drawn from two sources: the first 160 participants of the ongoing ImmuneRACE study, and fewer than 1,500 subjects contributed by 6 global collaborators. The dataset comprised deeply sampled blood TCRbeta repertoires from subjects exposed to, actively infected with, or recovered from COVID-19. The repertoires were released in a freely available public database intended as a resource for research on the immune response to SARS-CoV-2. Paper-wide results and their limitations: How much clinical and demographic metadata was included differed by source and by participant, and the metadata was provided uncurated.

Comment on this clone: Which antigen it targets is not known. The sample holds no much larger clone one base away, and base qualities are not on file.

The collaborating institutions used their own protocols to collect whole blood in K2EDTA tubes. For TCRbeta analysis, collaborators shipped samples as frozen whole blood, isolated PBMCs, or DNA extracted from either of those sample types. The immunoSEQ Assay, a bias-controlled multiplex PCR, was used to amplify TCRbeta CDR3 regions from genomic DNA. The paper's processing steps were these. The number of nucleated cells in each sample was estimated from the amplification of reference gene primers within the assay. To quantify the absolute abundance of each unique TCRbeta CDR3 rearrangement, sequence reads were collapsed and filtered. For each sample, productive Simpson clonality was calculated as the square root of Simpson's diversity index over productive rearrangements. What TCRdb holds here is the immuneACCESS table cut down to in-frame rearrangements. Part of the clones is not present; checked against another copy, under half of the missing clones reflect an unresolved V gene, and the others are unexplained. V and J calls and clone size are as listed in that table; D and trimming were resolved from the DNA. Present in this sample are 75,000 or so clones, roughly 90% of which were seen just once. The ten most abundant clones make up approximately 30% of the sample.

This sequence originates from a man aged 45-65 years with acute or convalescent COVID-19. Material: peripheral blood.

The nucleotide sequence is given as TGTGCCAGCAGAGGCGACGGGAACTATGGCTACACCTTC. Translated, it reads CASRGDGNYGYTF. The rearrangement combines TRBV6-5 with TRBJ1-2, with the D gene not confidently named. The junction shows trimming of 6 bases on V and 2 bases on J, plus 10 bases between the germline ends. From cysteine to phenylalanine, the CDR3 is 13 amino acids long. Only the CDR3 DNA stays, 39 bases, in frame from base 1. As encoded in the germline V gene, CDR1 is MNHEY while CDR2 is SVGAGI.